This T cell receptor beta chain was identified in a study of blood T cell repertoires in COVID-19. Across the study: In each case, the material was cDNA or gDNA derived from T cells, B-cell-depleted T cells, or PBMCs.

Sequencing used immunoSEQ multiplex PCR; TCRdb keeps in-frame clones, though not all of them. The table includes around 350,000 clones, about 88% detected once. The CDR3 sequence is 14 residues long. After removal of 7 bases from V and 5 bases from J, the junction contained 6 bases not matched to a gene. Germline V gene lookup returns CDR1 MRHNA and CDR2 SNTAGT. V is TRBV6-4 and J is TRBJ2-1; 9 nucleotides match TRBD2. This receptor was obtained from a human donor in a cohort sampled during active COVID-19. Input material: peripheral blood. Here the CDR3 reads CASKRTSANNEQFF. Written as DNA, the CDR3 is TGTGCCAGCAAGAGGACTAGCGCGAACAATGAGCAGTTCTTC.